This T cell receptor beta chain comes out of a study of OX40 agonist ivuxolimab in advanced cancers. The study in broad terms: Ivuxolimab was a fully human IgG2 agonistic monoclonal antibody targeting the costimulatory receptor OX40 (CD134). Intravenous ivuxolimab was administered to patients every 2 weeks at six dose levels: 0.01, 0.1, 0.3, 1.5, 3 and 10 mg/kg. Of the approximately 54 dose-escalation patients, hepatocellular carcinoma was present in some 19, melanoma in around 15, renal cell carcinoma in 9 and head and neck cancer in 9. A male proportion of around 80% and a mean age of 60 years, ranging from 23 to 79, were recorded for the dose-escalation cohort. Patients were allowed to have had prior anti-PD-1, anti-PD-L1 or anti-CTLA-4 therapy, and around 40% of the dose-escalation patients had previously received checkpoint inhibitors. Three dose-escalation patients achieved partial responses, one with hepatocellular carcinoma and two with cutaneous melanoma. The point of sequencing TCRbeta in the periphery was to test whether ivuxolimab changed TCR sequence diversity and drove clonal T-cell expansion. The paper reports the monotherapy dose-escalation portion (N = 52 patients) of the phase I ivuxolimab trial.

Genomic DNA was isolated from the sorted cells so that the TCRbeta CDR3 region could be sequenced. The immunoSEQ Assay was used to sequence the TCRbeta CDR3 regions. TCRdb re-hosts the immuneACCESS table, in-frame sequences only. Its copies lack some clones; in the studies checked, an unresolved V gene accounts for under half of them, and the cause for the rest is not known. This sample gives about 70,000 clones in total; 80% to 85% of them show up just once. Roughly 5.3% of the sample rests with the top ten. Study-level results and caveats: Low levels of normalized T-cell clonal expansion were also seen in some nonresponding patients. Clonal expansion of both CD4+ and CD8+ blood T cells was observed from baseline to week 6 at doses 0.1 to 3.0 mg/kg. After ivuxolimab, CD8+ T cells had more expanded clones than CD4+ T cells on average. In the 0.1-3.0 mg/kg groups, partial responders were among the patients with the lowest normalized peripheral clonal expansion, particularly in CD8+ T cells. Antigen specificity was not determined for the clonally expanded peripheral T cells.

This clone was detected once. Its recognized antigen is unknown. Base qualities are not recorded, but no much larger clone differs from it by a single base. Patients with autoimmune disease history or receiving systemic immunosuppression were excluded from the trial. In every dose cohort, peripheral blood was drawn for TCR sequencing at baseline, cycle 4 day 1, and cycle 7 day 1. The samples were taken from a phase I, first-in-human, multicenter, open-label dose-escalation trial of ivuxolimab. Adults with locally advanced or metastatic melanoma, renal cell carcinoma, hepatocellular carcinoma or head and neck squamous cell carcinoma were enrolled in the trial. Before TCR sequencing, CD4+ T cells and CD8+ T cells from peripheral blood were sorted into separate populations. The material sequenced was CD4+ or CD8+ T cells sorted from blood, taken in a trial of the OX40 agonist ivuxolimab. The sequence was collected from an adult with an advanced solid tumor such as melanoma, head and neck, liver or kidney cancer.

The nucleotides read TGTGCCAGCAGCTTAGATTCAGGGGGGAGGAACGAGCAGTACTTC. This codes for CASSLDSGGRNEQYF. The chain was built from TRBV11-3 and TRBJ2-5; a tentative D match to TRBD1 spans 7 bases. The end of the DNA is better explained by TRBJ2-7, so the J call may be wrong. Its CDR3 holds 15 amino acids, cysteine through phenylalanine. Here the CDR3 DNA is all that survives: 45 bases in frame from base 1. For CDR1 and CDR2, the germline V gene lists SGHNT and YENEEA.